Listed here are 2 T cell receptor beta chains from one sample, sequenced in a study of CD8 T cells in ankylosing spondylitis. TCRdb re-called the 5' RACE reads with MiXCR, one entry per CDR3 protein. The repertoire includes some 130,000 distinct CDR3 sequences, 12% to 15% of them detected once, and 2.5% to 3.5% sits in the top ten. Input material: blood, either unsorted or a sorted T cell fraction (not recorded which). Source of these receptors: a female donor with ankylosing spondylitis or in good health (not recorded which).

This clonotype was seen repeatedly, ten times or more. The V gene is TRBV5-1, the J gene TRBJ2-1, with D maybe TRBD2 (5 bases). The V end was cut by 0 bases, the J end by 12 bases, with 10 bases between. The CDR3 is 12 amino acids. CDR1 is SGHRS, CDR2 YFSETQ, per germline. The DNA for the CDR3 is TGCGCCAGCAGCTTGGAACTAGGCGGGCAGTTCTTC. This gives the protein CASSLELGGQFF.

A few counts support this clonotype. V is TRBV7-9 and J is TRBJ2-3, with D unresolved. Germline V CDR1 and CDR2: SEHNR, FQNEAQ (reference sequence). V lost 2 bases, J lost 4 bases, and 10 bases lay in between. This CDR3 region has 14 residues. CDR3 nucleotide sequence: TGTGCCAGCAGCTTAAGAGTAGGACCAGATACGCAGTATTTT. As protein: CASSLRVGPDTQYF.